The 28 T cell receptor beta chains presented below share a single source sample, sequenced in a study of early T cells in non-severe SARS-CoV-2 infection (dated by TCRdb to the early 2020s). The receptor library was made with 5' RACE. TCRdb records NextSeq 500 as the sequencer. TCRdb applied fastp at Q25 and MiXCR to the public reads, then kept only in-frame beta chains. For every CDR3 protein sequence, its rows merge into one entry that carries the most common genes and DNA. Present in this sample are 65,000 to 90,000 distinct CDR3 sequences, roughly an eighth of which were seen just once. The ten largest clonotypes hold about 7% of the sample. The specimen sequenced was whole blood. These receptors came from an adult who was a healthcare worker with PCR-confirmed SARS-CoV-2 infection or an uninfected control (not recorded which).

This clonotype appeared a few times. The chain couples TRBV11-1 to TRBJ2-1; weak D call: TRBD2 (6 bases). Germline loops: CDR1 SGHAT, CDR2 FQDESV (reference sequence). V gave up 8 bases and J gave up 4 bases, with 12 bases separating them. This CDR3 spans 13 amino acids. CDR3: CASGGTRYNEQFF. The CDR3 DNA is TGTGCCAGCGGCGGGACCCGATACAATGAGCAGTTCTTC.

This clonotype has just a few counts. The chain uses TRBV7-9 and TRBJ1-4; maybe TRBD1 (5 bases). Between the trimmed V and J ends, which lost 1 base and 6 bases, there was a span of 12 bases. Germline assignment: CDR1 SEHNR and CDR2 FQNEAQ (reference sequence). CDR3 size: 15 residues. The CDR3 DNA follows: TGTGCCAGCAGCTTAGAATGGCGGGGGGATGAAAAACTGTTTTTT. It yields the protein CASSLEWRGDEKLFF.

For the CDR3, the DNA is TGCAGTGCTAGACTCAGGGCCACTGAAGCTTTCTTT. Translated: CSARLRATEAFF. This chain uses TRBV20-1 with TRBJ1-1; possibly TRBD1 for D (5 bases). Germline V lookup: CDR1 DFQATT, CDR2 SNEGSKA (reference sequence). V shed 2 bases and J shed 4 bases, with 8 bases lying between them. The CDR3 consists of 12 residues.

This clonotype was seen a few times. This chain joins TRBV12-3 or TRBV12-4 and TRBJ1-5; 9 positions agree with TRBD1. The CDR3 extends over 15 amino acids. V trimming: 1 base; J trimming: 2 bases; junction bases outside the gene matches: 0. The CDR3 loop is CASSLDRGRNQPQHF. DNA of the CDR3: TGTGCCAGCAGTTTAGACAGGGGGCGCAATCAGCCCCAGCATTTT.

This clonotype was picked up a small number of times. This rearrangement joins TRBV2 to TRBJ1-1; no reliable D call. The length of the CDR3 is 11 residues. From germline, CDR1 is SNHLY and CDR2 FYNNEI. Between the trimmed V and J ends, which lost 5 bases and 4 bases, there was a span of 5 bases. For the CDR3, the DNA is TGTGCCAGCAGTACCGTCACTGAAGCTTTCTTT. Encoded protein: CASSTVTEAFF. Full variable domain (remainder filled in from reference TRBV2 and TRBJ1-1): EPEVTQTPSHQVTQMGQEVILRCVPISNHLYFYWYRQILGQKVEFLVSFYNNEISEKSEIFDDQFSVERPDGSNFTLKIRSTKLEDSAMYFCASSTVTEAFFGQGTRLTVV.

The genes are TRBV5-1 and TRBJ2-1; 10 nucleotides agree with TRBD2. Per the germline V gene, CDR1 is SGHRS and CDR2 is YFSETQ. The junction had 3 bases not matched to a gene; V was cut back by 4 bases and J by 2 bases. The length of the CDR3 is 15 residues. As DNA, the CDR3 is TGCGCCAGCAGCAATGGACTAGCGGCCTACAATGAGCAGTTCTTC. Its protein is CASSNGLAAYNEQFF.

DNA for the CDR3: TGTGCCAGCAGTTATCCTTTCCAAGCTCTATTGAATGAAAAACTGTTTTTT. This translates into CASSYPFQALLNEKLFF. The gene calls are TRBV6-6 and TRBJ1-4; D is unclear. There are 17 residues in the CDR3. Trimming removed 3 bases at V and 5 bases at J, with 19 bases between. Germline-derived CDR1 and CDR2 are MNHNY and SVGAGI (reference sequence).

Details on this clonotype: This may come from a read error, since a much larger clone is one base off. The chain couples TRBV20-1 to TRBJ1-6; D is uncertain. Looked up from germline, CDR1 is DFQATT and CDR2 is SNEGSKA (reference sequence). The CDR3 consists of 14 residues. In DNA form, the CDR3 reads TGCAGTGCTAGAGGGAGCTCCTATAATTCACCCCTCCTCTTT. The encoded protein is CSARGSSYNSPLLF.

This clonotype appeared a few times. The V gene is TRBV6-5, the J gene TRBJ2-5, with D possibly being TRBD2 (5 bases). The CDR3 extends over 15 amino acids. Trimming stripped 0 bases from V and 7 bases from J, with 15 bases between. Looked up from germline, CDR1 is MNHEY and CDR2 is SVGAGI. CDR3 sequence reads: CASSYSMAGIGTQYF. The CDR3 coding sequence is TGTGCCAGCAGTTACTCGATGGCGGGTATCGGGACCCAGTACTTC.

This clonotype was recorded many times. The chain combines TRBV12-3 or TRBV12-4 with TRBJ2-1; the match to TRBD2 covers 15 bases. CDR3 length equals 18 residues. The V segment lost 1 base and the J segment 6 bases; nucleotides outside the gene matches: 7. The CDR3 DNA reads TGTGCCAGCAGTTTAGTACCGGGGGGACTAGCGGGAGGCAATGAGCAGTTCTTC. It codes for CASSLVPGGLAGGNEQFF.

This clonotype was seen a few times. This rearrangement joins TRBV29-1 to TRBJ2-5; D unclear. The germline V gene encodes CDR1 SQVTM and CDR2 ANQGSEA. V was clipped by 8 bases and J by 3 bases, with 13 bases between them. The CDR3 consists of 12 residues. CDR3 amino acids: CSYDGDKETQYF. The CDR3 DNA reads TGCAGCTATGACGGCGATAAAGAGACCCAGTACTTC.

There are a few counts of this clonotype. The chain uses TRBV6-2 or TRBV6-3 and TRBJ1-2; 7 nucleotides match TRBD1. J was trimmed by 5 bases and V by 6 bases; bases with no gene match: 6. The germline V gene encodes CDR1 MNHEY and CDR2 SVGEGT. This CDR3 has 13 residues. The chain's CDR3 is CASRKTGNYGYTF. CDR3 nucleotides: TGTGCCAGCAGAAAGACAGGGAATTATGGCTACACCTTC.

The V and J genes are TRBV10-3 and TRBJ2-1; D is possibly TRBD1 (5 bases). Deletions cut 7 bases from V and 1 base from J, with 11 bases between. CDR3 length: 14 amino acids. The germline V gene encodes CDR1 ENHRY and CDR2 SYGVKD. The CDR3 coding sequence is TGTGCCATCAATAACAGGTCATCCTACAATGAGCAGTTCTTC. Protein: CAINNRSSYNEQFF.

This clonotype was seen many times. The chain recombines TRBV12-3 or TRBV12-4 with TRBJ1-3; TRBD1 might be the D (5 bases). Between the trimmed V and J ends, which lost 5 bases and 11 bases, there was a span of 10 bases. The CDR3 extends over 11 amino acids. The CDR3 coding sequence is TGTGCCAGCAGTCGACAGTGGGCCATATATTTT. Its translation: CASSRQWAIYF.

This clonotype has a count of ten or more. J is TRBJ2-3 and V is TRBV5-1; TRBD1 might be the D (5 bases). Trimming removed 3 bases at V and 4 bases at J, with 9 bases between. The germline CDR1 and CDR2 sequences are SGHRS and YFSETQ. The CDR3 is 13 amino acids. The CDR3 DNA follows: TGCGCCAGCAGCTGGGGCGAATCAGATACGCAGTATTTT. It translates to CASSWGESDTQYF.

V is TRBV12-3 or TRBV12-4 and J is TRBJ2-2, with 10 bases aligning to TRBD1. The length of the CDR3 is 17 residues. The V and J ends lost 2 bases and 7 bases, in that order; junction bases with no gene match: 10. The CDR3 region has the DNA TGTGCCAGCAGTTTAAATCGAGGACAGGGGGTTATCGGGGAGCTGTTTTTT. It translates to CASSLNRGQGVIGELFF.

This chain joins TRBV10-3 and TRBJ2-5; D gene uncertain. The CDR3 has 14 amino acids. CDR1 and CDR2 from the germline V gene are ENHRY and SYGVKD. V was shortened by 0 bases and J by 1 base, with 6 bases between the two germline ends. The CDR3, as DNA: TGTGCCATCAGTGAGTCGAACAGCCAAGAGACCCAGTACTTC. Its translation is CAISESNSQETQYF.

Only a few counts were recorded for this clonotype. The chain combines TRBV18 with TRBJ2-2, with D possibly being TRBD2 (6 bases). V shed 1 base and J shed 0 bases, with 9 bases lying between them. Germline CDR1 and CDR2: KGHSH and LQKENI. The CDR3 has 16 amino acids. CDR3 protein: CASSPREAANTGELFF. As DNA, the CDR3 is TGTGCCAGCTCACCACGGGAGGCGGCGAACACCGGGGAGCTGTTTTTT.

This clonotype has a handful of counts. This CDR3 is CASSLNWAGPGGNQPQHF. CDR3 coding DNA: TGTGCCAGCAGCTTAAATTGGGCAGGCCCCGGGGGTAATCAGCCCCAGCATTTT. The chain is built from TRBV7-8 and TRBJ1-5, with a possible D match to TRBD1 (5 bases). Germline CDR1 reads SGHVS; CDR2 reads FQNEAQ. The CDR3 is 18 residues long. V was clipped by 2 bases and J by 4 bases, with 21 bases between them.

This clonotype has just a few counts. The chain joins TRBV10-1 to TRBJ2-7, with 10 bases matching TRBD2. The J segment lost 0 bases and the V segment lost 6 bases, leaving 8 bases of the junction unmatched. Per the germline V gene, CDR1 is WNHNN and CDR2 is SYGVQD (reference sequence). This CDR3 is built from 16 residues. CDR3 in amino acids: CASSATTSGYSYEQYF. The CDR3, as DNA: TGCGCCAGCAGCGCTACGACTAGCGGGTACTCCTACGAGCAGTACTTC.

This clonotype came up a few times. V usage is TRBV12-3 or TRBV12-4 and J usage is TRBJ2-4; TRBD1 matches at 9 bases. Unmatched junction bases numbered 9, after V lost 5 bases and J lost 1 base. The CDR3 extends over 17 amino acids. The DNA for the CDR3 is TGTGCCAGCAGTGGGTCGGACAGGGGATCGGCCAAAAACATTCAGTACTTC. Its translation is CASSGSDRGSAKNIQYF.

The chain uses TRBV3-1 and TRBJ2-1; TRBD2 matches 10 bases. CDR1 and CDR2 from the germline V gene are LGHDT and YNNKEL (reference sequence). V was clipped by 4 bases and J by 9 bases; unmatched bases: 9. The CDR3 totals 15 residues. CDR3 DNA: TGTGCCAGCAGCCCCCTCCTAGCGGGAGCCAGTGAGCAGTTCTTC. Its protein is CASSPLLAGASEQFF.

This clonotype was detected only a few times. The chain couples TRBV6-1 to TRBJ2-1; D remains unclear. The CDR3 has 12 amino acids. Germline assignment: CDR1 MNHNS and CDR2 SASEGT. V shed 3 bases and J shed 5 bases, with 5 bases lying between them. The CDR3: CASSDTDNEQFF. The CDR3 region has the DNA TGTGCCAGCAGTGATACAGACAATGAGCAGTTCTTC.

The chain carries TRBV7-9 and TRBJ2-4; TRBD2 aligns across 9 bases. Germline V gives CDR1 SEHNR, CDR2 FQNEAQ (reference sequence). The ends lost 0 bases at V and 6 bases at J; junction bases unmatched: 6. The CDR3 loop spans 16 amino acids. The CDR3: CASSLASGSQINIQYF. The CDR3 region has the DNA TGTGCCAGCAGCTTAGCTAGCGGGAGTCAGATAAACATTCAGTACTTC.

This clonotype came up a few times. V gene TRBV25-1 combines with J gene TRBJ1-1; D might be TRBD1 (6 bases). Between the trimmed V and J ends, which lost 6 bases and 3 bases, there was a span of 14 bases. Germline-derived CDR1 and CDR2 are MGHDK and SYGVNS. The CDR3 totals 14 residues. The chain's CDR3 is CASSSLQGDTEAFF. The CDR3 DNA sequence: TGTGCCAGCAGCTCCCTACAGGGTGACACTGAAGCTTTCTTT.

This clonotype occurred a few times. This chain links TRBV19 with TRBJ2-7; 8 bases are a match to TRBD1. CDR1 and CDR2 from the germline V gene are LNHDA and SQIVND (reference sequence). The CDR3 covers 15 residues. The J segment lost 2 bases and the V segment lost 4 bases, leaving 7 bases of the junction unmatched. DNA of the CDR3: TGTGCCAGTAGTAACTTCGGACAGGGAACCTACGAGCAGTACTTC. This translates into CASSNFGQGTYEQYF.

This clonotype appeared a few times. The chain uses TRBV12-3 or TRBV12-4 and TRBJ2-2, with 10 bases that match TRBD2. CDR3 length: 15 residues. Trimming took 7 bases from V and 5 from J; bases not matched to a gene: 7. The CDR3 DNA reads TGTGCCAGCACCCTTAGCGGGGGGAAGACCGGGGAGCTGTTTTTT. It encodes CASTLSGGKTGELFF.

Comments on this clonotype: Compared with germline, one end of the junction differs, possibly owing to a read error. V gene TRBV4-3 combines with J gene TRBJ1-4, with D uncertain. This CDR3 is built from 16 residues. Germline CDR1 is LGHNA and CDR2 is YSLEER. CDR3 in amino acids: CTSSQDSDATNEKLFF. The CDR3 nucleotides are TGCACCAGCAGCCAAGATTCGGATGCAACTAATGAAAAACTGTTTTTT.